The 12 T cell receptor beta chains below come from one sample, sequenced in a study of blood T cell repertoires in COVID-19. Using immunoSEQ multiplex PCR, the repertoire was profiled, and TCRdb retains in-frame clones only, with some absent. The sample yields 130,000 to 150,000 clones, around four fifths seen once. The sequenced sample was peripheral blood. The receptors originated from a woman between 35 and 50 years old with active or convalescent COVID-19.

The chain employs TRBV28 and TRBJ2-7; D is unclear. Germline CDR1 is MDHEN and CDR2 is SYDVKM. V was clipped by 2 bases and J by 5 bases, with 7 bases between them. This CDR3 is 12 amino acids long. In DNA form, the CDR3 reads TGTGCCAGCAGTTTAATCTTTCACGAGCAGTACTTC. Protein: CASSLIFHEQYF. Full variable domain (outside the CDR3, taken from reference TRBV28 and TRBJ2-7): DVKVTQSSRYLVKRTGEKVFLECVQDMDHENMFWYRQDPGLGLRLIYFSYDVKMKEKGDIPEGYSVSREKKERFSLILESASTNQTSMYLCASSLIFHEQYFGPGTRLTVT.

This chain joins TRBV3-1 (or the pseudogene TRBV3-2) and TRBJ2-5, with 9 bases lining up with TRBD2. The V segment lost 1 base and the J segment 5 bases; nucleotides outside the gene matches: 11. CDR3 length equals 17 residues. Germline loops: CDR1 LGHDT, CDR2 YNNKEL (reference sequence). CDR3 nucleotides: TGTGCCAGCAGCCAAGGGTTCGATAGCGGGAGAGTGGAGACCCAGTACTTC. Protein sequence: CASSQGFDSGRVETQYF.

CDR3 bases: TGTGCCAGCAGCCGACCCCGAGACAGGGCCAATAGGCTCCCCGGGGAGCTGTTTTTT. Translated: CASSRPRDRANRLPGELFF. V and J are TRBV7-9 and TRBJ2-2, with TRBD1 identical over 7 bases. In germline, CDR1 is SEHNR, CDR2 FQNEAQ (reference sequence). The CDR3 runs 19 residues. The V and J ends lost 5 bases and 6 bases, in that order; junction bases with no gene match: 21.

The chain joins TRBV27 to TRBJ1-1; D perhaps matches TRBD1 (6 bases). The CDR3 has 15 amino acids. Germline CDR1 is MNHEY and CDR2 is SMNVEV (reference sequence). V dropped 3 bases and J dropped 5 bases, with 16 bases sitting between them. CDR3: CASSFGAGANTEAFF. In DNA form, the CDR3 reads TGTGCCAGCAGTTTCGGGGCAGGGGCAAATACTGAAGCTTTCTTT.

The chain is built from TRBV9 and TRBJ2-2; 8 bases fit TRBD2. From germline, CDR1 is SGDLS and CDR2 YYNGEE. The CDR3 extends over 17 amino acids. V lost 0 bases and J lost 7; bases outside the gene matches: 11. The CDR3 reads CASSVVPRLAGYGELFF. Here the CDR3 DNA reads TGTGCCAGCAGCGTAGTCCCCCGGCTAGCGGGTTACGGGGAGCTGTTTTTT.

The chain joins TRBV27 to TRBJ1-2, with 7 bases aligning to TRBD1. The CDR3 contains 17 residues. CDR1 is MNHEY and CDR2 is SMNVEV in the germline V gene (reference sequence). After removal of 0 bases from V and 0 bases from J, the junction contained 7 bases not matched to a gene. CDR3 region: CASSLSRGQLANYGYTF. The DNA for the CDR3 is TGTGCCAGCAGTTTATCGAGGGGACAGCTAGCTAACTATGGCTACACCTTC.

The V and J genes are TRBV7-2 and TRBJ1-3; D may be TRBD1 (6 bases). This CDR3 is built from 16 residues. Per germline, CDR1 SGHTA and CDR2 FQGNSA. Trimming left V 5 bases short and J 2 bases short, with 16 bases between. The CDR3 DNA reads TGTGCCAGCAGCCCAGGGGCTCCCGGGCCTGGAAACACCATATATTTT. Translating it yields CASSPGAPGPGNTIYF.

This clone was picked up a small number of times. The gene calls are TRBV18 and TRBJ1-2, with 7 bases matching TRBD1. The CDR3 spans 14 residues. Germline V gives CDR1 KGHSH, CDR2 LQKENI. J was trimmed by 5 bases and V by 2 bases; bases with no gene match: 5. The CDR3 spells CASSPESRGYGYTF. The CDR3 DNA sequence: TGTGCCAGCTCACCAGAGAGCAGGGGGTATGGCTACACCTTC. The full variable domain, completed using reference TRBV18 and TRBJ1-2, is NAGVMQNPRHLVRRRGQEARLRCSPMKGHSHVYWYRQLPEEGLKFMVYLQKENIIDESGMPKERFSAEFPKEGPSILRIQQVVRGDSAAYFCASSPESRGYGYTFGSGTRLTVV.

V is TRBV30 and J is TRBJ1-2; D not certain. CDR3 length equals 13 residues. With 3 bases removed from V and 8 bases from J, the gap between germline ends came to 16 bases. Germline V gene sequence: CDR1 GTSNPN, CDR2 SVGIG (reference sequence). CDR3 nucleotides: TGTGCCTGGAGGGCCAGTGGAGTATGGGGCTACACCTTC. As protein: CAWRASGVWGYTF.

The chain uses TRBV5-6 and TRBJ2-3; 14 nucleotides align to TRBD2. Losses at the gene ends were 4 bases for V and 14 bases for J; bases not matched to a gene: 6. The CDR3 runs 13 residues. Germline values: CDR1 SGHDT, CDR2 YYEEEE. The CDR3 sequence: CASSRVTSGRGYF. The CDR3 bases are TGTGCCAGCAGCCGAGTGACTAGCGGGAGGGGGTATTTT.

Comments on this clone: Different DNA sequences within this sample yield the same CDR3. The CDR3 nucleotides read TGTGCCAGCAGCTTAGGGCAGAACACTGAAGCTTTCTTT. It codes for CASSLGQNTEAFF. The chain combines TRBV7-6 with TRBJ1-1; D call uncertain. Germline V gene sequence: CDR1 SGHVS, CDR2 FNYEAQ. This CDR3 is 13 amino acids long. V shed 1 base and J shed 1 base, with 4 bases lying between them.

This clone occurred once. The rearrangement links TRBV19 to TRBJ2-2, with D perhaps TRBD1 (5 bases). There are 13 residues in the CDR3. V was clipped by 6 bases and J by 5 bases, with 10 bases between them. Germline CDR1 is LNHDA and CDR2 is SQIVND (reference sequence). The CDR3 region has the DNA TGTGCCAGTAGCTACCAGGGAACCGGGGAGCTGTTTTTT. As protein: CASSYQGTGELFF.